Listed below are T cell receptor beta chains from one sample, sequenced in a study of PD-1 blockade in classical Hodgkin lymphoma. Sequencing used immunoSEQ multiplex PCR; TCRdb keeps in-frame clones, though not all of them. The table records tens of thousands of clones, about 80% of them present only once. This specimen consisted of peripheral blood mononuclear cells (PBMCs), obtained before the fourth cycle of nivolumab. These receptor sequences come from a human donor with classical Hodgkin lymphoma. CDR3s include the opening cysteine and the closing phenylalanine or tryptophan. The D gene is left open where the match is weak. Rows give clone size only sometimes, using once, few, many, or a class for an expanded clone.

v_gene	d_gene	j_gene	abundance	CDR3nt	CDR3aa
TRBV6-5	NA	TRBJ1-4	NA	TGTGCCAGCAAATCCGAAAAACTGTTTTTT	CASKSEKLFF
TRBV29-1	TRBD1	TRBJ1-2	NA	TGCAGCGTTGAACAGGGGGCGTATGGCTACACCTTC	CSVEQGAYGYTF
TRBV5-6	NA	TRBJ1-1	NA	TGTGCCAGCAGCTACGGACCTGGGGGGGACACTGAAGCTTTCTTT	CASSYGPGGDTEAFF
TRBV18	NA	TRBJ2-2	NA	TGTGCCAGCTCACCCAGGGACGATGGCACCGGGGAGCTGTTTTTT	CASSPRDDGTGELFF
TRBV5-1	NA	TRBJ1-2	once	TGCGCCAGCAGCCCCCAGGGGTCTAACTATGGCTACACCTTC	CASSPQGSNYGYTF
TRBV19	NA	TRBJ2-1	NA	TGTGCCAGTAGTATTTGGTCCGGGTACAATGAGCAGTTCTTC	CASSIWSGYNEQFF
TRBV5-8	NA	TRBJ1-4	NA	TGTGCCAGCAGCTTGGCCCCAGGGTCAGAAAAACTGTTTTTT	CASSLAPGSEKLFF
TRBV7-6	NA	TRBJ2-5	many	TGTGCCAGCAGCCCAACAGGGAGAGAGACCCAGTACTTC	CASSPTGRETQYF
TRBV29-1	NA	TRBJ1-2	NA	TGCAGCGTTGAAGATGGGGGCAGGGGCTATGGCTACACCTTC	CSVEDGGRGYGYTF
TRBV5-1	NA	TRBJ2-7	NA	TGCGCCAGCAGCTTCCAAGGGGGTTTGTCTCCCCTGGCGGGGTCCTACGAGCAGTACTTC	CASSFQGGLSPLAGSYEQYF
TRBV4-1	NA	TRBJ1-2	NA	TGCGCCAGCAGCCAACCCGGGGGGGGCTACACCTTC	CASSQPGGGYTF
TRBV5-1	NA	TRBJ1-2	NA	TGCGCCAGCAGCGCGACACAGGACTTGGTGGGAGGCTACACCTTC	CASSATQDLVGGYTF
TRBV6-5	NA	TRBJ1-1	once	TGTGCCAGCAGTACAGGGAAAATTCGGACTGAAGCTTTCTTT	CASSTGKIRTEAFF
TRBV12-2	NA	TRBJ1-4	NA	TGTGCAAGTCGCTTAGGAGAACTAAAGGGATCTGAAAAACTGTTTTTT	CASRLGELKGSEKLFF
TRBV7-2	NA	TRBJ1-1	NA	TGTGCCAGCAGCACAATCAACCCGGGATGGACAGTTTCTGAAGCTTTCTTT	CASSTINPGWTVSEAFF
TRBV11-3	NA	TRBJ2-5	few	TGTGCCAGCAGCCCCTCCGACCGCAATCCCCAAGAGACCCAGTACTTC	CASSPSDRNPQETQYF
TRBV27	NA	TRBJ2-1	NA	TGTGCCAGCAGACAAAGCGTATCTTCCTACAATGAGCAGTTCTTC	CASRQSVSSYNEQFF
TRBV27	NA	TRBJ2-7	NA	TGTGCCAGCAGTTTATCGCTGGTGGCCGAGCAGTACTTC	CASSLSLVAEQYF
TRBV27	NA	TRBJ1-1	NA	TGTGCCAGCAGCCCGCCTAGGTGGGCCAACACTGAAGCTTTCTTT	CASSPPRWANTEAFF
TRBV11-3	NA	TRBJ2-5	once	TGTGCCAGCAGCTTCCGGAGGTACCAAGAGACCCAGTACTTC	CASSFRRYQETQYF
TRBV7-8	NA	TRBJ1-5	NA	TGTGCCAGCAGCTTAGTGCGGGTCTCCGGTAGCAATCAGCCCCAGCATTTT	CASSLVRVSGSNQPQHF
TRBV19	TRBD1	TRBJ2-7	once	TGTGCCAGTAAACACGGGACAGGGGGCTACGAGCAGTACTTC	CASKHGTGGYEQYF
TRBV28	NA	TRBJ2-7	NA	TGTGCCAGCAGAACCGACCTCATTAGCTCCTACGAGCAGTACTTC	CASRTDLISSYEQYF